This T cell receptor beta chain appears in the sequencing data of a study of graft-versus-host responses after intestinal transplantation. Study-level information: All recipients were given anti-thymocyte globulin induction, and tacrolimus and steroids were then administered for 3 to 4 years.

Comment on this clone: The antigen remains undetermined.

This CDR3 has 15 amino acids. Germline CDR1 SGHTS, CDR2 YDEGEE. The J segment lost 0 bases and the V segment lost 4 bases, leaving 6 bases of the junction unmatched. Data came from immunoSEQ multiplex PCR; TCRdb stores just in-frame clones and leaves some out. Of about 88,000 clones in the sample, about 94% are singletons; the top ten hold about 0.2%. The origin of this receptor is a human donor who was the organ donor for an intestinal transplant. The sequencing used unstimulated CD4+ T cells sorted from spleen or lymph node cells, collected before transplant. The chain carries TRBV5-8 and TRBJ2-7; 8 nucleotides match TRBD1. As DNA, the CDR3 is TGTGCCAGCAGCAGACAGGGGATCGGCTCCTACGAGCAGTACTTC. This translates into CASSRQGIGSYEQYF.